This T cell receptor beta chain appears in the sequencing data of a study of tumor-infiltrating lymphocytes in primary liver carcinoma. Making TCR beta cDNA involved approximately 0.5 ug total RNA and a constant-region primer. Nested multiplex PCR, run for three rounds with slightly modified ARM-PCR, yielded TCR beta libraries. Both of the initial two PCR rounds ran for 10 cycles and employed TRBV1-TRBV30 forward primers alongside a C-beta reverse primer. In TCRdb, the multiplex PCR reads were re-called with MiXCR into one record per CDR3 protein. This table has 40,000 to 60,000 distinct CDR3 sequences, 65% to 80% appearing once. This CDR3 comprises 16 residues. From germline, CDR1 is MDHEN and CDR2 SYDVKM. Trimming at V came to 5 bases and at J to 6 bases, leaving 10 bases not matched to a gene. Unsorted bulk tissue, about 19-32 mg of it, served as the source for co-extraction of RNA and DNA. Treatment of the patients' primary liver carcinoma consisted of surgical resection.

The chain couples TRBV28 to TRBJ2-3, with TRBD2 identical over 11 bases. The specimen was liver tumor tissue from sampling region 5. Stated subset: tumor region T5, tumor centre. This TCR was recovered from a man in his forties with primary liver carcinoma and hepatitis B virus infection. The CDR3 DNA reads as TGTGCCAGCAGTCAACTAGCGGGAGCCCCAAGGGATACGCAGTATTTT. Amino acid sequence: CASSQLAGAPRDTQYF.